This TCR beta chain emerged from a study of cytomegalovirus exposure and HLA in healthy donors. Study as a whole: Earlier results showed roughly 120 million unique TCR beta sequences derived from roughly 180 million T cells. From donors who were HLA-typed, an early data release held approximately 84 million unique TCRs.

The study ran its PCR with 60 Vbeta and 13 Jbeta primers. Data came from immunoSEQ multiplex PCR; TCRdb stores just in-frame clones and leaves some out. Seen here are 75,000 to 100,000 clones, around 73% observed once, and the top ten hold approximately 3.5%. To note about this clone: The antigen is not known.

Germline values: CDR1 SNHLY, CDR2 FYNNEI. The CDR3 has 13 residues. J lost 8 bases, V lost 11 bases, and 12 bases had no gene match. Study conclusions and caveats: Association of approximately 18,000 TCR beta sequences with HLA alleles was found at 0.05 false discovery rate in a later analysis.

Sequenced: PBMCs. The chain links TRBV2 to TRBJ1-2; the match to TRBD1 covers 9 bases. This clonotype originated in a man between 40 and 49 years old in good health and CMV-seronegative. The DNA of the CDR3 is TGTGCCGGGGGACAGGGTCAGACGGGGGGCTACACCTTC. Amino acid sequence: CAGGQGQTGGYTF.